Listed below are T cell receptor beta chains from one sample, sequenced in a study of cytomegalovirus exposure and HLA in healthy donors. Clones were sequenced by immunoSEQ multiplex PCR, and TCRdb holds only the in-frame ones, with some missing. The profile covers under 200,000 clones, with 85% to 90% appearing a single time and around a tenth taken by the ten largest. Sequencing was performed on PBMCs. The receptors were gathered from a woman aged 18 to 35 in good health and CMV-seropositive. CDR3s include the opening cysteine and the closing phenylalanine or tryptophan. The D gene is left open where the match is weak.

D gene | V gene | CDR3 protein
TRBD1 | TRBV4-1 | CASSQGQGPNYGYTF
. | TRBV19 | CASSLLGTDYNEQFF
TRBD2 | TRBV7-2 | CASSFGGGAETQYF
TRBD1 | TRBV5-1 | CASSEGAGTGELFF
TRBD2 | TRBV15 | CATSPGRGLGVQYF
. | TRBV5-4 | CASSLTGMEPQHF
. | TRBV6-6 | CASSLYRDSNQPQHF
. | TRBV6-6 | CAGLGRSGANVLTF
. | TRBV2 | CASTGLAGKQPQHF
. | TRBV28 | CASSLYGRVTGELFF
TRBD1 | TRBV19 | CASSADRVARQPQHF
TRBD2 | TRBV6-6 | CASSYGAGGGVNEQFF
. | TRBV2 | CASRDSWTYGYTF
TRBD2 | TRBV9 | CASGGLAGVEQFF
. | TRBV30 | CAWSVVTGSTEAFF
. | TRBV6-5 | CASVSSTYEQYF
. | TRBV6-5 | CASRTVEYQETQYF
. | TRBV5-1 | CASSLDTIKSYEQYF
TRBD1 | TRBV19 | CASSPGQGSVNEQFF
. | TRBV7-9 | CASSRQTGYNYGYTF
. | TRBV19 | CASSNGGGATTATNEKLFF
TRBD2 | TRBV7-9 | CASSYMGLASSYEQYF
TRBD1 | TRBV4-3 | CASSRGTGSLYEQYF
TRBD1 | TRBV7-2 | CASSPHRDRGEKLFF
. | TRBV2 | CASSGTHTNEQFF
TRBD1 | TRBV6-5 | CASSPGTGGPEQYF
TRBD2 | TRBV6-1 | CASRRLAANTGELFF
TRBD2 | TRBV30 | CAWTSGSGYEQYF
. | TRBV7-8 | CASSYPHLRAVVNEQFF
. | TRBV6-6 | CASSDSTYEQYF
TRBD1 | TRBV7-8 | CASSLATGGHEKLFF
. | TRBV28 | CASSFPPTRGGNTEAFF
TRBD2 | TRBV5-1 | CASSSLAGAKYEQYF
. | TRBV4-1 | CASSQDVGGKETQYF
. | TRBV7-9 | CASSSQPGQNYGYTF
. | TRBV9 | CASSVGGSGFTEAFF
. | TRBV11-2 | CASSLTPSSSTDTQYF
TRBD1 | TRBV19 | CASSIGEDRDDEQYF
. | TRBV11-3 | CASGEGLDTGELFF
TRBD1 | TRBV10-3 | CAINHRGMGSYEQYF
TRBD2 | TRBV4-1 | CASSRPLAGVLEQYF
. | TRBV10-3 | CAIRARGEQYF
. | TRBV5-6 | CASSLEGATNEKLFF
TRBD2 | TRBV4-2 | CASSQDSGLAGGPRNTGELFF
. | TRBV5-4 | CASSLDQGSGNTIYF
. | TRBV19 | CASSISSSSYEQYF
TRBD2 | TRBV6-1 | CASSGGLAGVVNEQFF
TRBD2 | TRBV30 | CAWSGAGAYNEQFF
. | TRBV20-1 | CSARQLVYTF
TRBD1 | TRBV15 | CATSRAIGQGANTGELFF
TRBD1 | TRBV9 | CASSGRGNEKLFF
TRBD2 | TRBV7-3 | CASSLAGDSYNEQFF
. | TRBV7-2 | CASSLRGEQFF
. | TRBV29-1 | CSVGTAPRHGYTF